This TCR beta chain appears in the sequencing data of a study of blood T cells in healthy people across ages (dated by TCRdb to between 2014 and 2016). Looking at the study overall: In model experiments, template switching captured about one uniquely barcoded TCR beta cDNA molecule for every two T cells. To track age-related changes in TCR beta repertoire diversity, the study relied on deep sequencing normalized with unique cDNA molecular identifiers. The donors were split into four age groups: young (average roughly 15 years), middle-aged (39), aged (about 56) and long-lived (approximately 89). Donors of different ages were randomly distributed across sequencing lanes to avoid experimental bias. The study analyzed two additional independent replicas of 1 million unique cDNA reads from the same blood draw for two donors, one aged 18 to 30 and one aged 80 or older.

Donors were under 40 systemically healthy Caucasian individuals from Russia aged roughly 6 to 90 years. About 10 milliliters of peripheral blood were collected from each donor into EDTA-treated Vacutainer tubes. Ficoll-Paque density-gradient centrifugation was used to isolate PBMCs, with at least 6 million per sample. Total RNA, at least 5 micrograms per sample, was extracted from PBMCs with Trizol reagent. For every donor, an aliquot of PBMCs went through flow cytometry to measure the percentages of naive CD45RAhigh/CD27high T cells. On this clonotype itself: Its binding antigen is unknown. One junction end does not reproduce the germline sequence, and a read error may be involved.

CDR1 KGHSY and CDR2 FQNENV were looked up in the germline V gene. Taken from cysteine to phenylalanine, the CDR3 has 13 residues. Only the CDR3 part of the read is kept: 39 bases, read in frame from the first base. Library method: 5' RACE. Sequencer: Illumina HiSeq 2500. A second PCR of roughly 6 to 12 cycles was run with a J-beta primer mix and a sample-barcoded 5' primer. Each TCR beta cDNA molecule received a unique molecular identifier from a template-switch 5' adaptor carrying 12 random nucleotides. At least 3 million CDR3-containing paired-end reads were obtained from each sample. First-strand cDNA synthesis was performed from all RNA using the Mint cDNA synthesis kit, with priming by a TRBC-specific oligonucleotide. Following uracil-DNA glycosylase treatment, a first 18-cycle PCR with universal primers M1SS and BC2_uni_R was performed on all cDNA. Processing in the source paper ran as follows. Normalization of each sample was performed by random selection of 1 million high-quality reads, each carrying a distinct molecular identifier. Instead of being binned into consensus sequences, reads with shared molecular identifiers were discarded. MiTCR, run with a Q25 quality threshold and the strictest error-elimination algorithm, handled CDR3 identification, clonotype clustering and error correction. A nonparametric unseen species model with Euler transformation was used to estimate lower-bound total TCR beta diversity. TCRdb handled the public reads itself, with Q25 trimming in fastp and clone calling in MiXCR, and kept productive beta chains. Rows are unified per CDR3 protein, each entry keeping the most common DNA and genes. TCRdb assigned the V and J calls; the authors' analysis was not used. Present in this sample are approximately 800,000 distinct CDR3 sequences, roughly 64% of which were seen just once. 20% to 25% of the sample comes from the top ten.

Broad study findings and their caveats: Donor CMV infection status was unknown, potentially confounding age-related changes in expanded clonotypes. As age increased, observed TCR beta diversity per million T cells dropped in a roughly linear way, and a significant reduction was already evident by age about 40. Conclusive comparison of naive and antigen-experienced compartments was prevented by the profiling of bulk unsorted PBMCs. Estimates of total diversity based on one million sequenced T cells were regarded as lower bounds and as underestimates. Observed TCR beta diversity correlated strongly with the percentage of naive T cells measured by flow cytometry. Compared with the aged group, more naive CD4+ T cells, fewer expanded clones and increased TCR diversity were shown by the long-lived group, suggesting age selection.

Sequenced: blood. The chain is encoded by TRBV16 joined to TRBJ1-2, with TRBD1 tentatively as D gene (5 bases match). The source of this sequence is a man between 25 and 39 years old in good health. The DNA reads TGTGCCAGCAGCCAATCACGGGACTATGGCCACACCTTC. Its translation is CASSQSRDYGHTF.